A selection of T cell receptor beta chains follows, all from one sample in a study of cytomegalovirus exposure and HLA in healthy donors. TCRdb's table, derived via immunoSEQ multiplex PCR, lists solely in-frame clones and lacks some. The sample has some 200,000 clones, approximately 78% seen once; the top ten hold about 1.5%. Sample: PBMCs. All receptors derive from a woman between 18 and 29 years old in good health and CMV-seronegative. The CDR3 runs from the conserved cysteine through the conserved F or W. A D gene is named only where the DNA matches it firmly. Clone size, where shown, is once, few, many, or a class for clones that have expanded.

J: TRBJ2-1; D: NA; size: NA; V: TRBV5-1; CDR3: CASSLEMDGLREYNEQFF; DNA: TGCGCCAGCAGCTTGGAGATGGATGGACTACGAGAATACAATGAGCAGTTCTTC
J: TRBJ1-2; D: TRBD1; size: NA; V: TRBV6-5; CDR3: CASSGTGLANYGYTF; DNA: TGTGCCAGCAGTGGGACAGGGTTAGCTAACTATGGCTACACCTTC
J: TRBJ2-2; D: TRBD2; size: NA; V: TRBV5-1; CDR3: CASHLAGGKNTGELFF; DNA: TGCGCCAGCCACTTAGCGGGAGGAAAGAACACCGGGGAGCTGTTTTTT
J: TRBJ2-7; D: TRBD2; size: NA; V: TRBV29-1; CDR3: CSAQLAGGTGSYEQYF; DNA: TGCAGCGCTCAACTAGCGGGGGGGACAGGTTCCTACGAGCAGTACTTC
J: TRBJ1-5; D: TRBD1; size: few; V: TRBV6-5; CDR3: CASSWTGDSNQPQHF; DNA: TGTGCCAGCAGTTGGACAGGGGATAGCAATCAGCCCCAGCATTTT
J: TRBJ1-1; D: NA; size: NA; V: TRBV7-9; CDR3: CASSLTGVNTEAFF; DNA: TGTGCCAGCAGCTTAACCGGGGTGAACACTGAAGCTTTCTTT
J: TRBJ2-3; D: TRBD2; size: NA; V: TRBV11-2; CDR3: CASSWTSGEPDTQYF; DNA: TGTGCCAGCAGTTGGACTAGCGGGGAGCCAGATACGCAGTATTTT
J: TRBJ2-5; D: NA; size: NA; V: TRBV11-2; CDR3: CASGGDETQYF; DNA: TGTGCCAGCGGAGGGGACGAGACCCAGTACTTC
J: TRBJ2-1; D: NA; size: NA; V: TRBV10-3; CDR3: CAISESGGRRYNEQFF; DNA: TGTGCCATCAGTGAGTCAGGAGGGAGGAGGTACAATGAGCAGTTCTTC
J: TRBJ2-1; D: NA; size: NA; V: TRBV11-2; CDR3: CASSLAGNRNEQFF; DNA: TGTGCCAGCAGCTTAGCCGGGAATCGGAATGAGCAGTTCTTC
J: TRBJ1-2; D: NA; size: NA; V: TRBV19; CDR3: CASSNSYGYTF; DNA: TGTGCCAGTAGTAACAGCTATGGCTACACCTTC
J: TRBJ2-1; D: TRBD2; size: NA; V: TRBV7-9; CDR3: CASSLAGLASGNEQFF; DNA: TGTGCCAGCAGCTTAGCGGGACTAGCGTCGGGCAATGAGCAGTTCTTC
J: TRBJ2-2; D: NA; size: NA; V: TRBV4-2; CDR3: CASSQLGTPNTGELFF; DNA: TGTGCCAGCAGCCAATTGGGGACACCGAACACCGGGGAGCTGTTTTTT
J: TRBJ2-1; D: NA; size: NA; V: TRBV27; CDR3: CASSLGVSGNEQFF; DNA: TGTGCCAGCAGTTTAGGGGTTAGCGGAAATGAGCAGTTCTTC
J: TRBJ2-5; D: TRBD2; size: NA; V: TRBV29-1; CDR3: CSVILAETQETQYF; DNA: TGCAGCGTTATTCTAGCGGAGACGCAAGAGACCCAGTACTTC
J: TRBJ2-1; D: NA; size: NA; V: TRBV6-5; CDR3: CASSSGGIYNEQFF; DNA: TGTGCCAGCAGTTCGGGCGGGATATACAATGAGCAGTTCTTC
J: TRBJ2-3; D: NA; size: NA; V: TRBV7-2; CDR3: CASSLGYTTDTQYF; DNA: TGTGCCAGCAGCTTAGGTTACACCACAGATACGCAGTATTTT
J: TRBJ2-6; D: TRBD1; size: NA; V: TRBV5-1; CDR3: CASSNDPGQGPSGANVLTF; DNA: TGCGCCAGCAGCAATGACCCGGGACAGGGACCTTCTGGGGCCAACGTCCTGACTTTC
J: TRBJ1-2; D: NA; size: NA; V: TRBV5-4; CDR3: CASSLAYRTHNYGYTF; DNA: TGTGCCAGCAGCTTGGCCTATAGAACTCACAACTATGGCTACACCTTC
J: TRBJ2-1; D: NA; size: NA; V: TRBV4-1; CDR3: CASSPESAAYNEQFF; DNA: TGCGCCAGCAGCCCTGAGAGCGCGGCCTACAATGAGCAGTTCTTC
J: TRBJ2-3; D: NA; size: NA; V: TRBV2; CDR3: CASMGDSTDTQYF; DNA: TGTGCCAGCATGGGAGATAGCACAGATACGCAGTATTTT
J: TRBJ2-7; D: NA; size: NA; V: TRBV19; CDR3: CASSTHGVSYEQYF; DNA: TGTGCCAGTAGTACCCACGGGGTCTCCTACGAGCAGTACTTC
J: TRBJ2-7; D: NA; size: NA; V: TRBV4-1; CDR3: CASSQDYRDSYEQYF; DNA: TGCGCCAGCAGCCAAGATTACAGGGACTCCTACGAGCAGTACTTC
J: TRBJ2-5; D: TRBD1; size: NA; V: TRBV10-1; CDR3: CASSEGTGLAQYF; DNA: TGCGCCAGCAGTGAAGGGACAGGGTTGGCCCAGTACTTC
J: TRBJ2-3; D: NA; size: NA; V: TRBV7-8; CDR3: CASSFRGGTDTQYF; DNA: TGTGCCAGCAGTTTCCGAGGGGGTACAGATACGCAGTATTTT
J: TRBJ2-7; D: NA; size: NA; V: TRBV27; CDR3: CASAMQGSYEQYF; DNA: TGTGCCAGCGCAATGCAGGGTTCCTACGAGCAGTACTTC
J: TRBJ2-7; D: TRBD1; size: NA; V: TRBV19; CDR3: CASSRDSLYEQYF; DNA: TGTGCCAGTTCCCGGGACAGTCTCTACGAGCAGTACTTC
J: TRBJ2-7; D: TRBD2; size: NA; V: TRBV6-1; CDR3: CASNLLAGGSYEQYF; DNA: TGTGCCAGCAATCTTCTAGCGGGAGGCTCCTACGAGCAGTACTTC
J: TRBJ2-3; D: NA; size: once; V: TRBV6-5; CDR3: CASIVGSRLTDTQYF; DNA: TGTGCCAGCATAGTCGGGAGCCGCCTCACAGATACGCAGTATTTT
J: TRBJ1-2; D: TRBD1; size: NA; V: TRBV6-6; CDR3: CASVRGPTFPYGYTF; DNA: TGTGCCAGCGTCAGGGGGCCCACCTTCCCCTATGGCTACACCTTC
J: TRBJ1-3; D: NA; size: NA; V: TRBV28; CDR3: CASAPGGPLSGNTIYF; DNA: TGTGCCAGCGCCCCGGGGGGTCCCCTCTCTGGAAACACCATATATTTT